This is a list of T cell receptor beta chains from one sample in a study of blood T cell repertoires in COVID-19. Assay: immunoSEQ multiplex PCR; the TCRdb copy retains only in-frame clones and omits some. The table lists roughly 100,000 clones, around nine tenths of them singletons, with 3% to 4% in the top ten. The sample comprised peripheral blood. These receptors all stem from a woman in her 70s with acute or convalescent COVID-19. Each CDR3 is given without its conserved first and last residue.

v_gene,CDR3aa
TRBV6-1,ASSDNYEQY
TRBV3-1/TRBV3-2,ASSQVRSTGELF
TRBV18,ASSPNGGEEKLF
TRBV19,ASSIGQGGQPQH
TRBV3-1/TRBV3-2,ASSRDPGASTEAF
TRBV3-1/TRBV3-2,ASSQGLIGNTEAF
TRBV6-5,ASRPRDSGANVLT
TRBV6-5,ASGARPTSNTEAF
TRBV28,ASLDRGNTIY
TRBV11-2,ASSSGQNEKLF
TRBV15,ATSRDAGSYGYT
TRBV6-1,ASSVVGGQDNEQF
TRBV5-1,ASSLGTTLEKLF
TRBV6-1,ASSVGSGITTDTQY
TRBV24-1,ATSDAATRPDMNEQF
TRBV18,ASSPEGLAGALAKNIQY
TRBV18,ASSPPNIVKAF
TRBV18,ASSPLSGLSEQF
TRBV29-1,SVTRTGNNYGYT
TRBV15,ATSRDIGQNNEKLF
TRBV29-1,SVVGREGHYEQY
TRBV5-4,ASSKGLAGGGEF
TRBV19,ASGRQGRYT
TRBV28,ASSLVRTDYGYT
TRBV5-1,ASSPDRQGYT
TRBV28,ATRDDRVFIGYT
TRBV11-1,ASGRQMNTEAF